This T cell receptor (beta chain) was identified in a study of cytomegalovirus exposure and HLA in healthy donors. Amplification used 60 Vbeta primers and 13 Jbeta primers. Libraries were prepared by immunoSEQ multiplex PCR; TCRdb keeps only in-frame clonotypes and omits some of them. The repertoire has around 88,000 clones, 78% of them found once; the top ten carry about 4%. Everyone who donated was a healthy bone marrow donor. Germline CDR1 MNHNS, CDR2 SASEGT. The V end lost 3 bases, the J end lost 0 bases, and 9 bases lay between the germline ends. The CDR3 sequence is 15 residues long. A word on this clone: Its matching antigen is unknown.

Study findings and constraints: The CMV antigen specificity of a few CMV-associated chains was confirmed through in vitro analysis. Later work found that TCR association rates differed between HLA loci; DRB1 had the most and HLA-C the fewest. Most TCR beta V segments were productive about 90% or about 30% of the time in an earlier analysis.

The chain joins TRBV6-1 to TRBJ1-5; D uncertain. The sequence came from a middle-aged woman in good health and CMV-seropositive. Source material: PBMCs. This CDR3 is CASSDRYNSNQPQHF. CDR3 nucleotide sequence: TGTGCCAGCAGTGACAGATACAATAGCAATCAGCCCCAGCATTTT.